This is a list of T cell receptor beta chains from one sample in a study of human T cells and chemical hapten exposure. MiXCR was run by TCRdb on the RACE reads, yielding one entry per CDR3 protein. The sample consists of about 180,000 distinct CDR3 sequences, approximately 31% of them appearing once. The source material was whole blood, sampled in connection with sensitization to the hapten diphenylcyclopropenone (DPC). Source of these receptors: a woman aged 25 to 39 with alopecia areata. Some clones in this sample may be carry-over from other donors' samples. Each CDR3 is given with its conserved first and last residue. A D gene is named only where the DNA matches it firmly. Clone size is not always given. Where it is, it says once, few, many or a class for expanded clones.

CDR3 DNA: TGTGCCAGCACCAAAAGGGGACAGGGGGCCATGTACTTC
CDR3 protein: CASTKRGQGAMYF
J gene: TRBJ2-7
D gene: TRBD1
clone size: -
V gene: TRBV6-1

CDR3 DNA: TGCAGTGCTAGAGATTGGGGGGCCGGGGCCTCCTATGGCTACACCTTC
CDR3 protein: CSARDWGAGASYGYTF
J gene: TRBJ1-2
D gene: -
clone size: -
V gene: TRBV20-1

CDR3 DNA: TGTGCCAGCACCGGACAGGGAAACACCATATATTTT
CDR3 protein: CASTGQGNTIYF
J gene: TRBJ1-3
D gene: -
clone size: few
V gene: TRBV28

CDR3 DNA: TGTGCCAGCAGTAGTAGGTCTAGCTACCCCAATGAGCAGTTCTTC
CDR3 protein: CASSSRSSYPNEQFF
J gene: TRBJ2-1
D gene: -
clone size: few
V gene: TRBV27

CDR3 DNA: TGTGCCAGCAGCTTAGCCTTCCTGCAGGGCAGCTCTGGGGCCAACGTCCTGACTTTC
CDR3 protein: CASSLAFLQGSSGANVLTF
J gene: TRBJ2-6
D gene: -
clone size: -
V gene: TRBV7-2

CDR3 DNA: TGCAGCGCTGAGGGACAGCTCACAGATACGCAGTATTTT
CDR3 protein: CSAEGQLTDTQYF
J gene: TRBJ2-3
D gene: TRBD1
clone size: few
V gene: TRBV29-1

CDR3 DNA: TGTGCCAGCAGTGCGTTTGGGGGACAGGAGCACTACGAGCAGTACTTC
CDR3 protein: CASSAFGGQEHYEQYF
J gene: TRBJ2-7
D gene: TRBD1
clone size: -
V gene: TRBV6-1

CDR3 DNA: TGTGCCATCGCGGGGACAACGAACACCGGGGAGCTGTTTTTT
CDR3 protein: CAIAGTTNTGELFF
J gene: TRBJ2-2
D gene: -
clone size: few
V gene: TRBV10-3

CDR3 DNA: TGTGCCAGCACGACTTTGAACCGGGCCCACGAGCAGTACTTC
CDR3 protein: CASTTLNRAHEQYF
J gene: TRBJ2-7
D gene: -
clone size: few
V gene: TRBV28

CDR3 DNA: TGCAGCGTTGGTCGGTCGGGAGTGATCAATGAGCAGTTCTTC
CDR3 protein: CSVGRSGVINEQFF
J gene: TRBJ2-1
D gene: -
clone size: -
V gene: TRBV29-1

CDR3 DNA: TGTGCCAGCAGTTTACTAGCGGGAGGGTTGGTAACAGATACGCAGTATTTT
CDR3 protein: CASSLLAGGLVTDTQYF
J gene: TRBJ2-3
D gene: TRBD2
clone size: -
V gene: TRBV28

CDR3 DNA: TGCAGCGTTGAAAAGGTGGGAGGAGGGACAGATACGCAGTATTTT
CDR3 protein: CSVEKVGGGTDTQYF
J gene: TRBJ2-3
D gene: -
clone size: few
V gene: TRBV29-1

CDR3 DNA: TGTGGGTCACGGGAGGCCTCCCGGGAGCAGTACTTC
CDR3 protein: CGSREASREQYF
J gene: TRBJ2-7
D gene: TRBD2
clone size: few
V gene: TRBV28

CDR3 DNA: TGTGCCAGCAGCCTAACGAGGTACGAGCAGTACTTC
CDR3 protein: CASSLTRYEQYF
J gene: TRBJ2-7
D gene: -
clone size: -
V gene: TRBV7-2

CDR3 DNA: TGTGCTAGCACAAAGGACAGGGGGCTGTCTCAGCCCCAGCATTTT
CDR3 protein: CASTKDRGLSQPQHF
J gene: TRBJ1-5
D gene: TRBD1
clone size: -
V gene: TRBV2

CDR3 DNA: TGTGCCAGCAGCGTTGGGGGCGACGGTTCACCCATCCACTTT
CDR3 protein: CASSVGGDGSPIHF
J gene: TRBJ1-6
D gene: -
clone size: once
V gene: TRBV9

CDR3 DNA: TGCGCCAGCAGCCAAGAGGGGGACAGGGCAAGGAATCAGCCCCAGCATTTT
CDR3 protein: CASSQEGDRARNQPQHF
J gene: TRBJ1-5
D gene: TRBD1
clone size: -
V gene: TRBV4-1

CDR3 DNA: TGCGCCAGCAGCCAGTCTCGGCAGACCGGGGAGCTGTTTTTT
CDR3 protein: CASSQSRQTGELFF
J gene: TRBJ2-2
D gene: -
clone size: -
V gene: TRBV5-1

CDR3 DNA: TGTGCCAGCAGCCCCCTGTCCGGGCGTCATGGCTACGCCTTC
CDR3 protein: CASSPLSGRHGYAF
J gene: TRBJ1-2
D gene: -
clone size: -
V gene: TRBV3-1

CDR3 DNA: TGTGCCAGCAGGTGGGGGTACACTGAAGCTTTCTTT
CDR3 protein: CASRWGYTEAFF
J gene: TRBJ1-1
D gene: -
clone size: -
V gene: TRBV7-9

CDR3 DNA: TGTGCCAGCAGTTTAGGGACGTCCTCTAACTATGGCTACACCTTC
CDR3 protein: CASSLGTSSNYGYTF
J gene: TRBJ1-2
D gene: -
clone size: -
V gene: TRBV28

CDR3 DNA: TGCAGTGCTAGAGACAGGATCGGGGATGGCTACACCTTC
CDR3 protein: CSARDRIGDGYTF
J gene: TRBJ1-2
D gene: -
clone size: -
V gene: TRBV20-1

CDR3 DNA: TGTGCCACAGGGGGGGAAGGGGTTAATGAAAAACTGTTTTTT
CDR3 protein: CATGGEGVNEKLFF
J gene: TRBJ1-4
D gene: TRBD1
clone size: few
V gene: TRBV28

CDR3 DNA: TGTGCCAGCAGCCCCCGGGCGGGGACAGGAGCTGAGCAGTACTTC
CDR3 protein: CASSPRAGTGAEQYF
J gene: TRBJ2-7
D gene: TRBD1
clone size: -
V gene: TRBV7-2

CDR3 DNA: TGCAGTGCTAGGCCGCAGCCCAACACTGAAGCTTTCTTT
CDR3 protein: CSARPQPNTEAFF
J gene: TRBJ1-1
D gene: -
clone size: -
V gene: TRBV20-1

CDR3 DNA: TGTGCCAGCAGCCGGGACTGGCGTTCGGCCCTCCACTTT
CDR3 protein: CASSRDWRSALHF
J gene: TRBJ1-6
D gene: -
clone size: many
V gene: TRBV3-1

CDR3 DNA: TGTGCCAGCAGGAACACAGGAAACTCTGGAAACACCATATATTTT
CDR3 protein: CASRNTGNSGNTIYF
J gene: TRBJ1-3
D gene: -
clone size: -
V gene: TRBV6-5

CDR3 DNA: TGCGCCAGCAGCTTTACCGTTGTCTCCCCCAATGAGCAGTTCTTC
CDR3 protein: CASSFTVVSPNEQFF
J gene: TRBJ2-1
D gene: -
clone size: few
V gene: TRBV5-1